This T cell receptor beta chain derives from a study of blood T cell repertoires in COVID-19. Study-wide context: Samples representing acute and convalescent COVID-19 were sourced from the United States, Italy and Spain. From T cells, B-cell-depleted T cells, or PBMCs came the material, which was cDNA or gDNA.

The assay was immunoSEQ multiplex PCR, and TCRdb's table has in-frame clones only and misses some. The sample holds around 200,000 clones, about nine tenths seen once. The CDR3 runs 16 residues. This chain connects TRBV12-1 to TRBJ1-4; the table names TRBD1, a call not compared with the DNA. TRBV12-1 is an annotated pseudogene. The clonotype was recovered from a man aged 80 or over with acute or convalescent COVID-19. Sequencing used peripheral blood. The CDR3 reads CASLKGVTGRCEKLFF. The CDR3, as DNA: TGTGCCAGCCTTAAAGGGGTGACAGGGAGGTGTGAAAAACTGTTTTTT.